Listed below are T cell receptor beta chains from one sample, sequenced in a study of blood T cell repertoires in COVID-19. Using immunoSEQ multiplex PCR, the repertoire was profiled, and TCRdb retains in-frame clones only, with some absent. The sample has under 250,000 clones, roughly 84% seen once. The sample comprised peripheral blood. The receptors derive from a man in his forties or fifties with active or convalescent COVID-19. Both conserved end residues are part of each CDR3. A D gene is named only where the DNA matches it firmly. Rows give clone size only sometimes, using once, few, many, or a class for an expanded clone.

clone size | D gene | J gene | V gene | CDR3 protein | CDR3 DNA
. | . | TRBJ2-7 | TRBV7-9 | CASSGSDGEVSPYEQYF | TGTGCCAGCAGCGGGAGTGATGGGGAAGTGTCACCCTACGAGCAGTACTTC
. | TRBD2 | TRBJ2-7 | TRBV3-1/TRBV3-2 | CASSQDWGLAFEQYF | TGTGCCAGCAGCCAAGATTGGGGACTAGCGTTCGAGCAGTACTTC
. | . | TRBJ2-1 | TRBV5-5 | CASSPYNEQFF | TGTGCCAGCAGCCCGTACAATGAGCAGTTCTTC
few | . | TRBJ2-1 | TRBV11-2 | CASSLLDYAEQFF | TGTGCCAGCAGCTTACTTGACTACGCTGAGCAGTTCTTC
. | . | TRBJ1-5 | TRBV9 | CASSVGDGSNQPQHF | TGTGCCAGCAGCGTAGGCGACGGGAGCAATCAGCCCCAGCATTTT
. | . | TRBJ2-1 | TRBV9 | CASSPRTGNYNEQFF | TGTGCCAGCAGCCCCCGGACTGGGAACTACAATGAGCAGTTCTTC
. | . | TRBJ1-5 | TRBV10-1 | CASTGESQPQHF | TGCGCCAGCACCGGTGAGTCTCAGCCCCAGCATTTT
. | TRBD2 | TRBJ2-7 | TRBV12-3/TRBV12-4 | CASSPGLDYEQYF | TGTGCCAGCAGTCCGGGACTAGACTACGAGCAGTACTTC
few | . | TRBJ1-1 | TRBV6-6 | CASSRTNTEAFF | TGTGCCAGCAGTCGGACTAACACTGAAGCTTTCTTT
. | TRBD2 | TRBJ2-2 | TRBV11-2 | CASSLSLPGGFTGELFF | TGTGCCAGCAGCTTATCCCTCCCCGGGGGGTTCACCGGGGAGCTGTTTTTT
. | TRBD2 | TRBJ2-5 | TRBV7-3 | CASSLRGSGGPVTQYF | TGTGCCAGCAGCTTAAGGGGTAGCGGGGGGCCCGTAACCCAGTACTTC
. | . | TRBJ1-6 | TRBV6-2/TRBV6-3 | CASSPLLNSPLHF | TGTGCCAGCAGCCCCCTCCTGAATTCACCCCTCCACTTT
. | TRBD1 | TRBJ1-2 | TRBV9 | CASSAETGGGYGYTF | TGTGCCAGCAGCGCTGAGACAGGGGGCGGCTATGGCTACACCTTC
. | TRBD2 | TRBJ2-5 | TRBV6-2/TRBV6-3 | CASSLSSGGQETQYF | TGTGCCAGCAGTCTGTCTAGCGGGGGACAAGAGACCCAGTACTTC
. | TRBD1 | TRBJ1-1 | TRBV5-1 | CASSLDYRGGTEAFF | TGCGCCAGCAGCTTGGATTACAGGGGGGGCACTGAAGCTTTCTTT
. | TRBD2 | TRBJ2-2 | TRBV11-2 | CASSSGGVRTGELFF | TGTGCCAGCAGCTCGGGAGGTGTAAGGACCGGGGAGCTGTTTTTT
once | TRBD1 | TRBJ2-7 | TRBV25-1 | CASSGPGQGPHRLDEQYF | TGTGCCAGCAGCGGGCCGGGACAGGGTCCACATCGGCTGGACGAGCAGTACTTC
. | . | TRBJ1-1 | TRBV12-3/TRBV12-4 | CASSLGTVTEAFF | TGTGCCAGCAGTTTAGGCACAGTGACTGAAGCTTTCTTT
. | TRBD1 | TRBJ1-5 | TRBV7-3 | CASSPQGVEQPQHF | TGTGCCAGCAGCCCTCAGGGGGTTGAACAGCCCCAGCATTTT
. | TRBD1 | TRBJ1-5 | TRBV7-2 | CASSLRAPGQGRNQPQHF | TGTGCCAGCAGCTTAAGGGCTCCCGGACAGGGTCGCAATCAGCCCCAGCATTTT
. | TRBD1 | TRBJ2-1 | TRBV24-1 | CATSPGGYNEQFF | TGTGCCACCAGTCCAGGGGGCTACAATGAGCAGTTCTTC
. | . | TRBJ2-7 | TRBV28 | CASRTGIDYEQYF | TGTGCCAGCAGAACAGGAATCGACTACGAGCAGTACTTC
. | TRBD1 | TRBJ1-1 | TRBV19 | CASIINRGEAFF | TGTGCCAGTATCATTAACAGGGGTGAAGCTTTCTTT
. | TRBD1 | TRBJ2-7 | TRBV3-1/TRBV3-2 | CASSQGTGSYEQYF | TGTGCCAGCAGCCAAGGGACAGGGTCCTACGAGCAGTACTTC
. | TRBD1 | TRBJ2-7 | TRBV7-2 | CASSSIGGIIYEQYF | TGTGCCAGCAGCTCTATAGGGGGCATCATCTACGAGCAGTACTTC
. | TRBD1 | TRBJ1-3 | TRBV4-2 | CASSSGQGNTIYF | TGTGCCAGCAGCTCGGGACAGGGGAACACCATATATTTT
. | . | TRBJ2-1 | TRBV3-1/TRBV3-2 | CASSQDAGYNEQFF | TGTGCCAGCAGCCAAGACGCAGGGTACAATGAGCAGTTCTTC
. | . | TRBJ1-1 | TRBV29-1 | CSVDRDRPQNTEAFF | TGCAGCGTTGACCGAGACAGACCACAAAACACTGAAGCTTTCTTT
. | . | TRBJ1-1 | TRBV11-2 | CASSFQVNTEAFF | TGTGCCAGCAGCTTCCAGGTGAACACTGAAGCTTTCTTT
. | TRBD1 | TRBJ2-1 | TRBV6-4 | CASSPGQGQSSYNEQFF | TGTGCCAGCAGCCCCGGTCAGGGACAGAGCTCCTACAATGAGCAGTTCTTC
. | TRBD1 | TRBJ1-3 | TRBV4-2 | CASSQETGSGNTIYF | TGTGCCAGCAGCCAAGAGACAGGGTCAGGAAACACCATATATTTT
. | . | TRBJ1-1 | TRBV11-2 | CASSLQGVGTEAFF | TGTGCCAGCAGCTTACAGGGCGTCGGCACTGAAGCTTTCTTT
. | . | TRBJ2-7 | TRBV2 | CASSEVNSVYEQYF | TGTGCCAGCAGTGAAGTTAACTCCGTCTACGAGCAGTACTTC
. | . | TRBJ2-3 | TRBV2 | CASTPTDTQYF | TGTGCCAGCACTCCCACAGATACGCAGTATTTT
once | . | TRBJ2-5 | TRBV14 | CASSQVAGGETQYF | TGTGCCAGCAGCCAGGTAGCTGGAGGGGAGACCCAGTACTTC
. | TRBD2 | TRBJ2-3 | TRBV11-3 | CASSLGTSGGADTQYF | TGTGCCAGCAGCTTAGGCACTAGCGGGGGGGCGGATACGCAGTATTTT
. | . | TRBJ2-5 | TRBV5-8 | CASSLGRRGETQYF | TGTGCCAGCAGCTTGGGACGTAGGGGAGAGACCCAGTACTTC
few | . | TRBJ2-7 | TRBV6-5 | CASRGRVSYEQYF | TGTGCCAGCAGGGGGCGAGTATCCTACGAGCAGTACTTC
. | TRBD1 | TRBJ2-7 | TRBV4-2 | CASSQMGQGTYEQYF | TGTGCCAGCAGCCAAATGGGACAGGGTACGTACGAGCAGTACTTC
. | TRBD2 | TRBJ2-7 | TRBV3-1/TRBV3-2 | CASSQESSGVYEQYF | TGTGCCAGCAGCCAAGAGTCCAGCGGGGTCTACGAGCAGTACTTC
. | . | TRBJ1-1 | TRBV12-3/TRBV12-4 | CASSFGENTEAFF | TGTGCCAGCAGTTTCGGGGAGAACACTGAAGCTTTCTTT
. | . | TRBJ2-7 | TRBV27 | CASSRAGLQYF | TGTGCCAGCTCCCGGGCGGGCTTGCAGTACTTC
. | TRBD2 | TRBJ2-1 | TRBV3-1/TRBV3-2 | CASSQDLGGGGNNEQFF | TGTGCCAGCAGCCAAGATCTGGGCGGGGGAGGTAACAATGAGCAGTTCTTC
. | . | TRBJ1-2 | TRBV30 | CAWSGTANYGYTF | TGTGCCTGGAGTGGTACAGCAAACTATGGCTACACCTTC
. | . | TRBJ1-5 | TRBV7-2 | CASSLVTGGNQPQHF | TGTGCCAGCAGCTTAGTCACGGGAGGCAATCAGCCCCAGCATTTT
few | . | TRBJ1-2 | TRBV5-1 | CASSLAPSYGYTF | TGCGCCAGCAGCTTGGCACCGAGCTATGGCTACACCTTC
. | TRBD1 | TRBJ2-7 | TRBV2 | CASRLSGGEQYF | TGTGCCAGCAGGCTCTCAGGGGGCGAGCAGTACTTC
. | TRBD1 | TRBJ1-2 | TRBV7-2 | CASGSTGTAFFF | TGTGCCAGCGGGTCAACCGGGACAGCCTTCTTCTTC
. | . | TRBJ2-7 | TRBV11-2 | CASSRVYEQYF | TGTGCCAGCAGCCGCGTGTACGAGCAGTACTTC
. | . | TRBJ2-7 | TRBV2 | CASRGHYEQYF | TGTGCCAGCAGAGGACACTACGAGCAGTACTTC
few | . | TRBJ1-5 | TRBV7-2 | CASSLVLGGEGNQPQHF | TGTGCCAGCAGCTTAGTTTTAGGAGGGGAGGGCAATCAGCCCCAGCATTTT
. | . | TRBJ1-1 | TRBV6-2/TRBV6-3 | CASSYLGGASAEAFF | TGTGCCAGCAGTTACTTGGGGGGGGCGAGCGCTGAAGCTTTCTTT
. | . | TRBJ1-2 | TRBV4-3 | CASSQLGNSPYGYTF | TGCGCCAGCAGCCAACTCGGCAACAGTCCCTATGGCTACACCTTC
. | . | TRBJ1-1 | TRBV3-1/TRBV3-2 | CASSQTDEAFF | TGTGCCAGCAGCCAAACTGATGAAGCTTTCTTT
. | TRBD1 | TRBJ2-7 | TRBV3-1/TRBV3-2 | CASSQDRRQGGYEQYF | TGTGCCAGCAGCCAAGATCGCAGACAGGGTGGTTACGAGCAGTACTTC
few | . | TRBJ1-1 | TRBV19 | CASSISQRGRGYTEAFF | TGTGCCAGTAGTATTTCGCAGAGGGGCAGGGGCTATACTGAAGCTTTCTTT